These T cell receptor beta chains were read from a single sample in a study of neurological immune-mediated disorders. TCRdb independently ran MiXCR on the 5' RACE reads; one entry per CDR3 protein. The repertoire holds 80,000 to 95,000 distinct CDR3 sequences, with 3.5% as singletons. The sequenced sample consisted of PBMCs. The origin of the receptors is a woman in her 50s with multiple sclerosis. Each CDR3 is given with its conserved first and last residue. The D gene is left open where the match is weak. Clone size is shown for a subset of rows, as once, few, many or a class of expanded clone.

J gene,D gene,V gene,clone size,CDR3 protein,CDR3 DNA
TRBJ2-2,TRBD2,TRBV12-3/TRBV12-4,many,CASSYHSGLAATGELFF,TGTGCCAGCAGTTACCACTCGGGACTAGCGGCCACCGGGGAGCTGTTTTTT
TRBJ2-1,.,TRBV20-1,many,CSARVISGPRSSYNEQFF,TGCAGTGCTAGAGTCATCAGCGGACCTAGGAGCTCCTACAATGAGCAGTTCTTC
TRBJ1-6,TRBD1,TRBV9,many,CASSVGQEHESLHF,TGTGCCAGCAGCGTCGGACAGGAACATGAGAGCCTCCACTTT
TRBJ2-7,TRBD2,TRBV5-1,many,CASSPSRGRVLIYEQYF,TGCGCCAGCAGCCCCTCTCGGGGGAGGGTTTTAATCTACGAGCAGTACTTC
TRBJ2-2,TRBD2,TRBV29-1,many,CSVAGTSGFYTGELFF,TGCAGCGTTGCGGGGACTAGCGGTTTTTACACCGGGGAGCTGTTTTTT
TRBJ2-6,.,TRBV10-3,many,CAISESTGLGANVLTF,TGTGCCATCAGTGAGTCGACAGGCCTTGGGGCCAACGTCCTGACTTTC
TRBJ2-1,.,TRBV12-3/TRBV12-4,few,CASSLNSGEQFF,TGTGCCAGCAGCCTAAATTCGGGTGAGCAGTTCTTC
TRBJ2-5,TRBD1,TRBV5-5,many,CASRPTGLSQETQYF,TGTGCCAGCAGACCGACAGGGTTGAGTCAAGAGACCCAGTACTTC
TRBJ2-3,.,TRBV6-6,many,CASSYLGDSKEQYF,TGTGCCAGCAGTTACTTGGGGGATAGTAAAGAGCAGTATTTT
TRBJ2-1,TRBD1,TRBV7-3,many,CASSLSRTGGTFRKQFF,TGTGCCAGCAGCTTATCACGGACAGGGGGCACATTTAGGAAGCAGTTCTTC
TRBJ2-5,TRBD1,TRBV12-3/TRBV12-4,many,CASRATGTKETQYF,TGTGCCAGCAGAGCGACAGGGACCAAAGAGACCCAGTACTTC
TRBJ2-2,TRBD1,TRBV25-1,many,CASRTDSQGALLAGELFF,TGTGCCAGCAGGACCGATTCACAGGGGGCCCTTTTGGCCGGGGAGCTGTTTTTT
TRBJ2-1,TRBD2,TRBV20-1,many,CSARGAGGSYNEQFF,TGCAGTGCTAGAGGGGCGGGGGGCTCCTACAATGAGCAGTTCTTC
TRBJ1-1,.,TRBV4-1,.,CASSQDPLGAGTEAFF,TGCGCCAGCAGCCAAGACCCTCTGGGGGCTGGCACTGAAGCTTTCTTT